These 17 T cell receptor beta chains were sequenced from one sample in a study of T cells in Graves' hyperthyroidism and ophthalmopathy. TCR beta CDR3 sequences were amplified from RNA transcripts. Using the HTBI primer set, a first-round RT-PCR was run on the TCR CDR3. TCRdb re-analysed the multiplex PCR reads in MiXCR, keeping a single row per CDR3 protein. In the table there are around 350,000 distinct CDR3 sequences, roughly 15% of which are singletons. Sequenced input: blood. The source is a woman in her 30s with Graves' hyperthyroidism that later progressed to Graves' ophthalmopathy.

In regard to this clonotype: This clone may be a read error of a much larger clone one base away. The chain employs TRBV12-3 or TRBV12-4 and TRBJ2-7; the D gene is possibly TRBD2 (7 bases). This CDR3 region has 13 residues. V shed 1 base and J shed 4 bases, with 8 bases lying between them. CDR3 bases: TGTGCCAGCAGTTTAGAGGGGGGGTACGAGCAGTACTTC. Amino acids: CASSLEGGYEQYF.

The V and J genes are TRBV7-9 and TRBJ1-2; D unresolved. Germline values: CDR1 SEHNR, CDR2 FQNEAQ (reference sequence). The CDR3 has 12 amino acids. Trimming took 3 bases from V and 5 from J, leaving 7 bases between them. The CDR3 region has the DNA TGTGCCAGCAGCTTTATCGCATATGGCTACACCTTC. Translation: CASSFIAYGYTF. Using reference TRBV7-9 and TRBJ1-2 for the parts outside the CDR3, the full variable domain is DTGVSQNPRHKITKRGQNVTFRCDPISEHNRLYWYRQTLGQGPEFLTYFQNEAQLEKSRLLSDRFSAERPKGSFSTLEIQRTEQGDSAMYLCASSFIAYGYTFGSGTRLTVV.

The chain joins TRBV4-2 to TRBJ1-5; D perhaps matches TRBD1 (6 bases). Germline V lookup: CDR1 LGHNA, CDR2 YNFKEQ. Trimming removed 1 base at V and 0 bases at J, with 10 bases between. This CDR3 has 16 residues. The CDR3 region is CASSQVRGNSNQPQHF. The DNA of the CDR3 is TGTGCCAGCAGCCAAGTTAGGGGGAATAGCAATCAGCCCCAGCATTTT.

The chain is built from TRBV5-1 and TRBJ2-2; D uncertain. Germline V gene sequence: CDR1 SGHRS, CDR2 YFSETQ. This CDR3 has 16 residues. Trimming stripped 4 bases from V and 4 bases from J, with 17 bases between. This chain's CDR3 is CASSPRLQVGTGELFF. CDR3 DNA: TGCGCCAGCAGCCCCCGGCTGCAGGTAGGCACCGGGGAGCTGTTTTTT.

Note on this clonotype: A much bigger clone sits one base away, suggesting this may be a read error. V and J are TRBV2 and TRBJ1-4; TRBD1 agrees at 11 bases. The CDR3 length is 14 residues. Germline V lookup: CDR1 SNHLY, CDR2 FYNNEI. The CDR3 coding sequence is TGTGCCAGCAGTCGGGACAGGGGGTATGAAAGACTGTTTTTT. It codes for CASSRDRGYERLFF.

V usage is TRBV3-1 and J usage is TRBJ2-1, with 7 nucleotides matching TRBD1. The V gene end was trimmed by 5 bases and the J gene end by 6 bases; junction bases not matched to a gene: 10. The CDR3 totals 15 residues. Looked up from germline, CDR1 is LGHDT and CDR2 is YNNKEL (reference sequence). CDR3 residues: CASSERQGVINEQFF. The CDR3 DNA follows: TGTGCCAGCAGCGAAAGACAGGGAGTCATCAATGAGCAGTTCTTC.

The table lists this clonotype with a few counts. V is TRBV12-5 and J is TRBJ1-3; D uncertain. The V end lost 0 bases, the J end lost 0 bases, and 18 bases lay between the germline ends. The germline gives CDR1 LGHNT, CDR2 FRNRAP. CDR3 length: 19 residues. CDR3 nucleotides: TGTGCTAGTGGTTTGGTAACGGGATCGGCGACAAGCTCTGGAAACACCATATATTTT. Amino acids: CASGLVTGSATSSGNTIYF.

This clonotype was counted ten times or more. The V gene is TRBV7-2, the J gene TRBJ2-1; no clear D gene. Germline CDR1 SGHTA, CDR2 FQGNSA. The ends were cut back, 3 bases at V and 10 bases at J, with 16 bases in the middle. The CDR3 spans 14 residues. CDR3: CASSFDRISLEQFF. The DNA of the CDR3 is TGTGCCAGCAGCTTCGACCGCATTAGCCTAGAGCAGTTCTTC.

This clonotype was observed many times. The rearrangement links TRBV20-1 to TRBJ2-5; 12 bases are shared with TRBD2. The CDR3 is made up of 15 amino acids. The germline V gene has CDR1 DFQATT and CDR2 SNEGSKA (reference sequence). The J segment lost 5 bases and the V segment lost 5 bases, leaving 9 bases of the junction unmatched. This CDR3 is CSASRLAGVSETQYF. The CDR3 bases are TGCAGTGCTTCACGACTAGCGGGGGTCTCGGAGACCCAGTACTTC.

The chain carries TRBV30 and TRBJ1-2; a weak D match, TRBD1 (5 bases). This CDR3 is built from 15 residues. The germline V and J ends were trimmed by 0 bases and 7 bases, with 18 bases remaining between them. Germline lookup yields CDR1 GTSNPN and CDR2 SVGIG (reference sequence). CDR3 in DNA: TGTGCCTGGAGTGTGCGGCAGGGACGGATTGGTGGCTACACCTTC. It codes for CAWSVRQGRIGGYTF.

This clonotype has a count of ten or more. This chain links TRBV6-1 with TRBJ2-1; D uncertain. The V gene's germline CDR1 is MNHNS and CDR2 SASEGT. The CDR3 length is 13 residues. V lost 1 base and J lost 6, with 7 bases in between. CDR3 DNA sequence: TGTGCCAGCAGTGAAGAGGAACGCAATGAGCAGTTCTTC. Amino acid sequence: CASSEEERNEQFF.

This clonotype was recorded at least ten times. Here the CDR3 reads CASSLRTGGVGAFF. CDR3 coding DNA: TGTGCCAGCAGTTTAAGGACAGGGGGCGTGGGGGCTTTCTTT. V gene TRBV27 combines with J gene TRBJ1-1, with 11 nucleotides matching TRBD1. The CDR3 spans 14 residues. CDR1 MNHEY and CDR2 SMNVEV come from the germline V gene (reference sequence). With 2 bases clipped from V and 11 bases from J, the junction kept 7 bases outside the gene matches.

The CDR3 DNA reads as TGTGCCAGCAGTTTATCCCCGGGACTAGCGGGAGGGGTGTACAATGAGCAGTTCTTC. Translation gives CASSLSPGLAGGVYNEQFF. The chain recombines TRBV27 with TRBJ2-1; 16 bases agree with TRBD2. V lost 0 bases, J lost 4 bases, and 6 bases stayed unmatched. Per germline, CDR1 MNHEY and CDR2 SMNVEV (reference sequence). The CDR3 spans 19 residues.

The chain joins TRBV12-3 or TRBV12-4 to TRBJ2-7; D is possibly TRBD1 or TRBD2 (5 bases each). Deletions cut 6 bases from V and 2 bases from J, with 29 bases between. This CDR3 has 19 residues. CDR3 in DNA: TGTGCCAGCAGCTCCTTCCCCATTCGGGACCGATTACCTACCTACGAGCAGTACTTC. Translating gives CASSSFPIRDRLPTYEQYF.

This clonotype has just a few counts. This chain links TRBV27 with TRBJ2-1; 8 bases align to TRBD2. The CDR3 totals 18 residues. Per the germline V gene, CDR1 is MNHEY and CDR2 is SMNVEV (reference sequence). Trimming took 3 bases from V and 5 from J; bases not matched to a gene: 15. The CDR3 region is CASSFLAGTNEKNNEQFF. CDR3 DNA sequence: TGTGCCAGCAGTTTCTTAGCGGGGACCAATGAAAAAAACAATGAGCAGTTCTTC.

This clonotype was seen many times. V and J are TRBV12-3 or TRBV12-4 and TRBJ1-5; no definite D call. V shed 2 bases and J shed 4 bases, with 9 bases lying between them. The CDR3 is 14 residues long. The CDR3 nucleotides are TGTGCCAGCAGTTTAAATCCCGAAAATCAGCCCCAGCATTTT. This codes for CASSLNPENQPQHF.

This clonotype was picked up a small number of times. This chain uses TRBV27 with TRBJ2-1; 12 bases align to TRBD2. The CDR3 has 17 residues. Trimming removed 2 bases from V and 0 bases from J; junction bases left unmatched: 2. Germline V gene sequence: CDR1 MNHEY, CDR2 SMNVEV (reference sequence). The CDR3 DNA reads TGTGCCAGCAGTTTAGGGACTAGCGGGTTCTCCTACAATGAGCAGTTCTTC. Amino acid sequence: CASSLGTSGFSYNEQFF.